This T cell receptor (beta chain) was observed in a study of CD8 T cells in ankylosing spondylitis. Study-level points and caveats: Some of these motif variants have turned up before, in reports on reactive arthritis synovial fluid and blood. In ankylosing spondylitis blood, a motif of eight highly homologous TCR beta variants appeared characteristic. Reported data indicate significant enrichment of disease-linked clones within matched ankylosing spondylitis synovial fluid.

This clonotype was seen more than once but under ten times. The antigen is undetermined. The CDR3 has 17 amino acids. The germline CDR1 and CDR2 sequences are MGHRA and YSYEKL. Trimming left V 6 bases short and J 0 bases short, with 20 bases between. For TCR beta, libraries came from quantitative 5'-RACE with molecular barcodes. TCRdb reanalysed the 5' RACE reads using MiXCR and keeps one entry per CDR3 protein. The sample contains a few hundred thousand distinct CDR3 sequences, approximately 20% of which appear only once. V is TRBV4-1 and J is TRBJ1-1; a possible D gene is TRBD1 (5 bases). The sample was blood, either unsorted or a sorted T cell fraction (not recorded which). The clonotype was recovered from a male donor with ankylosing spondylitis. The CDR3 region is CASRINEAGGLNTEAFF. CDR3 in DNA: TGCGCCAGCAGAATAAATGAAGCCGGGGGGTTGAACACTGAAGCTTTCTTT.